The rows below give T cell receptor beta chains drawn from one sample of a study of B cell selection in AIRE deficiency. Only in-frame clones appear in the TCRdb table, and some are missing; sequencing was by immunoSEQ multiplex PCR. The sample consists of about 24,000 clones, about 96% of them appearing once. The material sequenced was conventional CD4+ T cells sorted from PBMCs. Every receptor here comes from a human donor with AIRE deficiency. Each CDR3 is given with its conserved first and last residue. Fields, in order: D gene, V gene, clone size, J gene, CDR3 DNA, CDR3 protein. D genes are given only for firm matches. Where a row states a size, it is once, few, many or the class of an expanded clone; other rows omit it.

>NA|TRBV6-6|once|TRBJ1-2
TGTGCCAGCAGGCCCTTCTCAGGGCATGGCTACACCTTC
CASRPFSGHGYTF
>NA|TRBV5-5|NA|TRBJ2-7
TGTGCCAGCAGTATAGATTACGGGAGCTCCTACGAGCAGTACTTC
CASSIDYGSSYEQYF
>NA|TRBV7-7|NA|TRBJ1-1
TGTGCCAGCAGTTTCCCTAGGCAGGACAGCGCGAACACTGAAGCTTTCTTT
CASSFPRQDSANTEAFF
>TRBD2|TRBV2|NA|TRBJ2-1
TGTGCCGGAAGAAGGGGGCTAGCGGGATACAATGAGCAGTTCTTC
CAGRRGLAGYNEQFF
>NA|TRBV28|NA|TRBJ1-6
TGTGCCAGCAGGAGTACACGACCAAAGGGTTCACCCCTCCACTTT
CASRSTRPKGSPLHF
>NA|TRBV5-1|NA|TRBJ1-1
TGCGCCAGCAGCGTGGAGACAGCGCCGAACACTGAAGCTTTCTTT
CASSVETAPNTEAFF
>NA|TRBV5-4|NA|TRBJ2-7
TGTGCCAGCAGCCAAGGAGTCAGTGCCTACGAGCAGTACTTC
CASSQGVSAYEQYF
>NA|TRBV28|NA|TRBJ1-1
TGTGCCAGCAGTTTACTATTGGGGGCGAGGACTGAAGCTTTCTTT
CASSLLLGARTEAFF
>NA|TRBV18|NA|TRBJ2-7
TGTGCCAGCTCACCACCCCGGGACGGGACCTACGAGCAGTACTTC
CASSPPRDGTYEQYF
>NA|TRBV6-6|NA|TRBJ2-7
TGTGCCAGCAGTCGGTCCTACGAGCAGTACTTC
CASSRSYEQYF
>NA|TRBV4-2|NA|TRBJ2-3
TGTGCCAGCAGCCAAGAGGGTACCCAAACCGATACGCAGTATTTT
CASSQEGTQTDTQYF
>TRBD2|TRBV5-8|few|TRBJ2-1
TGTGCCAGCAGCGCCACAGGACTAGCGGGCGGAAACAATGAGCAGTTCTTC
CASSATGLAGGNNEQFF
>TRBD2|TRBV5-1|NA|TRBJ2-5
TGCGCCAGCAGCTTGGCGGGTTGGCGGGAGCCCCTCGGAGAGACCCAGTACTTC
CASSLAGWREPLGETQYF
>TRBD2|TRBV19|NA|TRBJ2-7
TGTGCCAGTAGTATTAGTCTAGCGGCAAACTACGAGCAGTACTTC
CASSISLAANYEQYF
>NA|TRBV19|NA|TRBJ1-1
TGTGCCAGTATGGACAGAGTGAACACTGAAGCTTTCTTT
CASMDRVNTEAFF
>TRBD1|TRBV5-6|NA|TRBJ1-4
TGTGCCAGCAGCTTCCGGGACAGGGACGAAAAACTGTTTTTT
CASSFRDRDEKLFF
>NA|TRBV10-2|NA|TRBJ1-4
TGCGCCAGCAGTGAGTCGAAGGGGACGGGGGAAAAACTGTTTTTT
CASSESKGTGEKLFF
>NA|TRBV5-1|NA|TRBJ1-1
TGCGCCAGCAGCTTGGCCGGGGGCCCAGGTACTGAAGCTTTCTTT
CASSLAGGPGTEAFF
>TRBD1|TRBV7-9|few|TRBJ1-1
TGTGCCAGCAGCTTACGGTCACAGGGGGCAACTGAAGCTTTCTTT
CASSLRSQGATEAFF
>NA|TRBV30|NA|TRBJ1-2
TGTGCCTGGAGTGCAGGGAGGGGCTATGGCTACACCTTC
CAWSAGRGYGYTF
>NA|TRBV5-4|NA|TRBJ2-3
TGTGCCAGCAGCTTTGGACTTGACACAGATACGCAGTATTTT
CASSFGLDTDTQYF
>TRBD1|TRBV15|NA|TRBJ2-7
TGTGCCACCAGCAGAGGGGCACAGGGGACCTACGAGCAGTACTTC
CATSRGAQGTYEQYF
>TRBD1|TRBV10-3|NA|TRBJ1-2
TGTGCCATCAGTGACCCCGGGACAGACTATGGCTACACCTTC
CAISDPGTDYGYTF
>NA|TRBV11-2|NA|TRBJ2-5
TGTGCCAGCAGCTCGGGGATCCAAGAGACCCAGTACTTC
CASSSGIQETQYF
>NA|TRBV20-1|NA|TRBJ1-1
TGCAGTGCTAGAGATCGAGGGGAAGCTTTCTTT
CSARDRGEAFF
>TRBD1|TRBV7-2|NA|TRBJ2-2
TGTGCCAGCAGCTTAGGGGGGACAGGGGGCACCGGGGAGCTGTTTTTT
CASSLGGTGGTGELFF
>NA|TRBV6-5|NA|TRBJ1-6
TGTGCCAGCAGTTCGAGTCAGCTTAATTCACCCCTCCACTTT
CASSSSQLNSPLHF
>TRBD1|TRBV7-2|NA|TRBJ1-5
TGTGCCAGCAGCTTAGAGGGAGCGAGGGGGCATCAGCCCCAGCATTTT
CASSLEGARGHQPQHF
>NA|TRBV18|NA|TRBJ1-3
TGTGCCAGCTCACCACCGTCCACTGGAAACACCATATATTTT
CASSPPSTGNTIYF
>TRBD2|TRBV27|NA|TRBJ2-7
TGTGCCAGCAGAATAGCGGGAGGGCTCGAGCAGTACTTC
CASRIAGGLEQYF
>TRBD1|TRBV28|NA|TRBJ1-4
TGTGCCAGCAGTTTACCGGGACAGATAACAACTAATGAAAAACTGTTTTTT
CASSLPGQITTNEKLFF
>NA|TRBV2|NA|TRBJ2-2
TGTGCCAGCTCCGAGATCTACGCGAACACCGGGGAGCTGTTTTTT
CASSEIYANTGELFF
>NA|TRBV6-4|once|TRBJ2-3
TGTGCCAGCAGTCCCCAGGGGACCGGCACAGATACGCAGTATTTT
CASSPQGTGTDTQYF
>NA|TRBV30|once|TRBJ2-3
TGTGCCTGGGGCCCGATGGCGGGAACGGCAGATACGCAGTATTTT
CAWGPMAGTADTQYF
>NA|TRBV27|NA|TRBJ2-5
TGTGCCAGCAGCCGGGTATTTGGGACCCAGTACTTC
CASSRVFGTQYF
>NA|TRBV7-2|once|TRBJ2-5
TGTGCCAGCAGCTTTAGTATCGAAGGGGAGCAGTACTTC
CASSFSIEGEQYF
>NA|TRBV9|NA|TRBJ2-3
TGTGCCAGCAGCGTAAACGGAGATACGCAGTATTTT
CASSVNGDTQYF
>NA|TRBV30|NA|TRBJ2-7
TGTGCCTGGAGTCGCGGGCGGGCTAGGCCCTCTTACGAGCAGTACTTC
CAWSRGRARPSYEQYF
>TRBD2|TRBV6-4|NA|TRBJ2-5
TGTGCCAGCAGTCTACTAGCGGGAGTGGGTGAGCAGTACTTC
CASSLLAGVGEQYF
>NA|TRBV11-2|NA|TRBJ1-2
TGTGCCAGCAGCTTCAGCCTGGGGATTGAGGGCACTGACGGCTACACCTTC
CASSFSLGIEGTDGYTF
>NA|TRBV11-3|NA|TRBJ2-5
TGTGCCAGCAGCTTAGGGTTAAGGAGCGGAGAAGAGACCCAGTACTTC
CASSLGLRSGEETQYF
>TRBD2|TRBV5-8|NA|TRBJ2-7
TGTGCCAGCAGTCTCGGACTAGCGGGGTTGAGCTCCTACGAGCAGTACTTC
CASSLGLAGLSSYEQYF
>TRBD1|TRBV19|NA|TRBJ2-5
TGTGCCAGTAGTCCTTGGGACAGGGAAGGACGAGAGACCCAGTACTTC
CASSPWDREGRETQYF
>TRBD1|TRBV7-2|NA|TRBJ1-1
TGTGCCAGCAGCCTGGGGACAGGGGGCGCAGGATCGGACACTGAAGCTTTCTTT
CASSLGTGGAGSDTEAFF
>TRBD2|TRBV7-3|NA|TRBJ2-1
TGTGCCAGCAGCTCCGGACTAGCGGGAGGTCTCTCCTACAATGAGCAGTTCTTC
CASSSGLAGGLSYNEQFF
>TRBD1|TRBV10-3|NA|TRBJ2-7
TGTGCCATCAGTGATCGCGGGGACAGGGGAAATTCCTACGAGCAGTACTTC
CAISDRGDRGNSYEQYF
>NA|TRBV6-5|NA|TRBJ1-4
TGTGCCAGCAGGGCTACCGGGCCCTCGGGTGAAAAACTGTTTTTT
CASRATGPSGEKLFF
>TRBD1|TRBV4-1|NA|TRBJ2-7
TGCGCCAGCAGCCTAGAACAGGGGACCTACTACGAGCAGTACTTC
CASSLEQGTYYEQYF
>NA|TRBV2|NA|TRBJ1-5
TGTGCCACCAACATAGGATCCCAGCAGCCCCAGCATTTT
CATNIGSQQPQHF
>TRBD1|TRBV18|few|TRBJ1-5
TGTGCCAGCTCACCCGACAGGGTAGAACAGCCCCAGCATTTT
CASSPDRVEQPQHF
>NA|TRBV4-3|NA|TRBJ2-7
TGCGCCAGCAGCCAAGACGACAGAAATTCCTACGAGCAGTACTTC
CASSQDDRNSYEQYF
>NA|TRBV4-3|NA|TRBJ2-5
TGCGCCAGCAGCCAAGCGCACGGGACCCTTCAAGAGACCCAGTACTTC
CASSQAHGTLQETQYF